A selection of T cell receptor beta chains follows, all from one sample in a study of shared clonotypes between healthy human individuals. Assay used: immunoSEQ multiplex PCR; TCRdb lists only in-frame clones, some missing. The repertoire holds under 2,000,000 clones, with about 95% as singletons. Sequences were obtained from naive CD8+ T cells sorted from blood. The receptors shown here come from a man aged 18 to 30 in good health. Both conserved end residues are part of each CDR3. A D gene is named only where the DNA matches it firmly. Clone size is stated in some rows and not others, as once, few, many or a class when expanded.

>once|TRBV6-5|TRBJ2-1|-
CASSYGGGPFGEQFF
TGTGCCAGCAGTTACGGAGGGGGGCCGTTTGGTGAGCAGTTCTTC
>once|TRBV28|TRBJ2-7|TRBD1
CASRNDRGVYEQYF
TGTGCCAGCAGGAACGACAGGGGGGTGTACGAGCAGTACTTC
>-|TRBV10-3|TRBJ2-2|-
CAISESSPYTGELFF
TGTGCCATCAGTGAGTCATCTCCCTACACCGGGGAGCTGTTTTTT
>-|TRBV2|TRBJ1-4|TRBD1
CASRPTGIDTNEKLFF
TGTGCCAGCAGACCGACAGGGATAGATACTAATGAAAAACTGTTTTTT
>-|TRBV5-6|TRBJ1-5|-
CASSLTVNQPQHF
TGTGCCAGCAGCTTGACGGTTAATCAGCCCCAGCATTTT
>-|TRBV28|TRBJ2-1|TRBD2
CASSNLGTSAYNEQFF
TGTGCCAGCAGTAACCTCGGGACTAGCGCCTACAATGAGCAGTTCTTC
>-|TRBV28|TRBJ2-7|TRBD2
CASRMTSGAVYEQYF
TGTGCCAGCAGGATGACTAGCGGGGCTGTCTACGAGCAGTACTTC
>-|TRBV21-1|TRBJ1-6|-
CASNLLTLVSPLHF
TGTGCCAGCAACTTGCTAACACTAGTCTCACCCCTCCACTTT
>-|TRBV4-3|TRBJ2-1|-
CASSQDWQDQYNEQFF
TGCGCCAGCAGCCAAGATTGGCAGGACCAATACAATGAGCAGTTCTTC
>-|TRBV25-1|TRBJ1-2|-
CASSEWGGWGYTF
TGTGCCAGCAGTGAATGGGGCGGGTGGGGCTACACCTTC
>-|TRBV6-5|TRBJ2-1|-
CASSYSQTDSDEQFF
TGTGCCAGCAGTTACTCCCAGACGGACAGCGATGAGCAGTTCTTC
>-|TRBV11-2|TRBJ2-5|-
CASSHWDSQETQYF
TGTGCCAGCAGCCACTGGGACTCCCAAGAGACCCAGTACTTC
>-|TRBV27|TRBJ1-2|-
CASSFRGDRNYGYTF
TGTGCCAGCAGTTTTCGAGGCGATCGTAACTATGGCTACACCTTC
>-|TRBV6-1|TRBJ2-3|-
CASSAGTAIPRDTQYF
TGTGCCAGCAGTGCCGGGACCGCAATTCCGAGGGATACGCAGTATTTT
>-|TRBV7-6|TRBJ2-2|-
CASSDNGGELFF
TGTGCCAGCAGCGACAATGGCGGGGAGCTGTTTTTT
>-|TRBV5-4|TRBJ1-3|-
CASSLEAGGIYGNTIYF
TGTGCCAGCAGCTTGGAGGCTGGGGGGATTTACGGAAACACCATATATTTT
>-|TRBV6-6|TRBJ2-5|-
CASLAGTGGTQYF
TGTGCCAGCCTGGCCGGGACCGGAGGGACCCAGTACTTC
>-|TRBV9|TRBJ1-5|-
CASSYQGVQPQHF
TGTGCCAGCAGCTATCAGGGAGTCCAGCCCCAGCATTTT
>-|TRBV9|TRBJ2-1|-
CASSVVAGSSYNEQFF
TGTGCCAGCAGCGTAGTAGCAGGGAGCTCCTACAATGAGCAGTTCTTC
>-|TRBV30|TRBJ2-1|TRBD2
CAWSGLAGYNEQFF
TGTGCCTGGAGTGGACTAGCGGGGTACAATGAGCAGTTCTTC
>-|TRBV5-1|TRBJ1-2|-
CASSPWTGNYGYTF
TGCGCCAGCAGCCCCTGGACGGGGAACTATGGCTACACCTTC
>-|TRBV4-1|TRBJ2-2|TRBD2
CASSLRTSENTGELFF
TGCGCCAGCAGCCTGAGGACTAGCGAGAACACCGGGGAGCTGTTTTTT
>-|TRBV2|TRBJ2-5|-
CATLTAAQETQYF
TGTGCCACCCTCACAGCCGCCCAAGAGACCCAGTACTTC
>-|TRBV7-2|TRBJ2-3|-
CASSARTVTSTDTQYF
TGTGCCAGCAGCGCACGGACAGTCACTAGCACAGATACGCAGTATTTT
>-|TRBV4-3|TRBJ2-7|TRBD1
CASSQAGQGSEQYF
TGCGCCAGCAGCCAAGCGGGACAGGGAAGCGAGCAGTACTTC
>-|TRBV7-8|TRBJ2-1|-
CASSLGVGTAYNEQFF
TGTGCCAGCAGCTTAGGCGTAGGAACCGCCTACAATGAGCAGTTCTTC
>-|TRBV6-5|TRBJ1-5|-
CASSYTGSNQPQHF
TGTGCCAGCAGTTACACGGGCAGCAATCAGCCCCAGCATTTT
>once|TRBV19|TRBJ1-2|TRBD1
CASSIAFETGTGYGYTF
TGTGCCAGTAGTATAGCGTTTGAGACAGGGACCGGCTATGGCTACACCTTC
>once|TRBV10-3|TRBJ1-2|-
CAITDLTANYGYTF
TGTGCCATCACAGATTTGACAGCTAACTATGGCTACACCTTC
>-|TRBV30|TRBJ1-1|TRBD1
CAWSVGTGGTEAFF
TGTGCCTGGAGTGTAGGGACAGGAGGGACTGAAGCTTTCTTT
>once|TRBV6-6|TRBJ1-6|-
CASSYSTGVPLHF
TGTGCCAGCAGTTACTCGACCGGGGTACCCCTCCACTTT
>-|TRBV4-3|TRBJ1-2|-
CASSPQTGGALGYTF
TGCGCCAGCAGCCCACAGACGGGGGGGGCACTAGGCTACACCTTC
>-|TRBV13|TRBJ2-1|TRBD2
CASSSSGVSYNEQFF
TGTGCCAGCAGCTCAAGCGGGGTCTCCTACAATGAGCAGTTCTTC
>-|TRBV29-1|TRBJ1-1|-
CSAESSRPGGATEAFF
TGCAGCGCAGAGTCGTCGCGGCCCGGCGGGGCAACTGAAGCTTTCTTT
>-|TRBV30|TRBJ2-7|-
CAWSPTGNEQYF
TGTGCCTGGAGTCCCACGGGGAACGAGCAGTACTTC
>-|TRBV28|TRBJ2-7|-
CASRHGQLRGYEQYF
TGTGCCAGCAGACACGGACAGCTTAGGGGCTACGAGCAGTACTTC
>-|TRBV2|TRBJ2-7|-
CASSDGPTDEQYF
TGTGCCAGCAGTGATGGACCGACAGACGAGCAGTACTTC
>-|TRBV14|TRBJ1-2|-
CASSRDRQDLLNYGYTF
TGTGCCAGCAGCCGCGACCGACAGGATTTATTAAACTATGGCTACACCTTC
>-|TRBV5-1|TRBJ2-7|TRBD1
CASSYGTGGDEQYF
TGCGCCAGCAGCTACGGGACAGGGGGCGACGAGCAGTACTTC
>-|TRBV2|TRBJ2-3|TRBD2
CASSGLAGRSDTQYF
TGTGCCAGCAGCGGACTAGCGGGAAGGTCAGATACGCAGTATTTT
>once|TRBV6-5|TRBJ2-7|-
CASSYSREYTVEQYF
TGTGCCAGCAGTTACTCCAGGGAGTACACGGTCGAGCAGTACTTC
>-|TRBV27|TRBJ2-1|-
CASSLGRYNEQFF
TGTGCCAGCAGTTTAGGCCGGTACAATGAGCAGTTCTTC
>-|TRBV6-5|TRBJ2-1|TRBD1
CASRLQQGRNEQFF
TGTGCCAGCAGGCTACAACAGGGGCGGAATGAGCAGTTCTTC
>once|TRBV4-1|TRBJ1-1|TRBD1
CASEDRGRNTEAFF
TGCGCCAGCGAAGACAGGGGCCGGAACACTGAAGCTTTCTTT
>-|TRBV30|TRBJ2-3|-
CAWSVSSTDTQYF
TGTGCCTGGAGTGTCTCCAGCACAGATACGCAGTATTTT
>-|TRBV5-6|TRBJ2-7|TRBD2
CASSLVGGGYEQYF
TGTGCCAGCAGCTTGGTGGGGGGAGGGTACGAGCAGTACTTC
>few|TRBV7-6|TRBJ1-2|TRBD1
CASSDGTGEYTF
TGTGCCAGCAGCGATGGGACAGGGGAATACACCTTC
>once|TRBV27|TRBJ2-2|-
CASTKRGGGAPGELFF
TGTGCCAGCACCAAAAGGGGTGGGGGAGCACCCGGGGAGCTGTTTTTT
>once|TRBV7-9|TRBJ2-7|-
CASSSGPANSYEQYF
TGTGCCAGCAGCTCTGGGCCCGCCAACTCTTACGAGCAGTACTTC